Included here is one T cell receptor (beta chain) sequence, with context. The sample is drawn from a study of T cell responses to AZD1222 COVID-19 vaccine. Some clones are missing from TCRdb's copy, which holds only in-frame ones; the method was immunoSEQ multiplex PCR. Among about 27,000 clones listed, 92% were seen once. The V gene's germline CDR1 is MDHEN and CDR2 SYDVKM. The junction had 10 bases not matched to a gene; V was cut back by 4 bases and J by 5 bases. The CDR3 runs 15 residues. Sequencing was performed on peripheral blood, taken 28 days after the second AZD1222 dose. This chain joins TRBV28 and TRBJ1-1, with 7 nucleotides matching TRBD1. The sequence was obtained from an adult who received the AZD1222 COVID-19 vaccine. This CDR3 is CASSSPDRASTEAFF. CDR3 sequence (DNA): TGTGCCAGCAGTTCGCCCGACAGGGCCTCAACTGAAGCTTTCTTT.